The 20 T cell receptor beta chains below were found in one sample sequenced in a study of multiple sclerosis patients with progressive multifocal leukoencephalopathy. Time point of the sample: before natalizumab initiation. Sequencing was performed with immunoSEQ multiplex PCR; in TCRdb, only in-frame clones are kept and a portion is missing. The sample yields about 30,000 clones, 80% to 95% seen once. Sequenced material: PBMCs. The receptors here all came from a man aged 30 to 39 with multiple sclerosis.

The chain couples TRBV19 to TRBJ1-2, with D maybe TRBD1 (5 bases). With 7 bases removed from V and 1 base from J, the gap between germline ends came to 19 bases. CDR1 is LNHDA and CDR2 is SQIVND in the germline V gene (reference sequence). The CDR3 totals 16 residues. The CDR3 protein is CASTKDWTIDNYGYTF. Written as DNA, the CDR3 is TGTGCCAGTACGAAGGATTGGACAATCGATAACTATGGCTACACCTTC.

The chain employs TRBV7-2 and TRBJ2-5; tentative D call: TRBD2 (5 bases). V lost 2 bases and J lost 4, with 8 bases in between. The CDR3 length is 13 residues. Per germline, CDR1 SGHTA and CDR2 FQGNSA. CDR3 nucleotides: TGTGCCAGCAGCTTATCTGCGGGAGAGACCCAGTACTTC. It encodes CASSLSAGETQYF.

CDR3 residues: CASSQEFSPGAFF. The CDR3 nucleotides read TGCGCCAGCAGCCAAGAATTTTCTCCCGGAGCTTTCTTT. J is TRBJ1-1 and V is TRBV4-1; D remains ambiguous. CDR1 MGHRA and CDR2 YSYEKL come from the germline V gene. V was pared by 0 bases and J by 10 bases, with 12 bases between. CDR3 size: 13 residues.

This clone was seen once. The rearrangement links TRBV7-9 to TRBJ2-2; a possible D gene is TRBD2 (6 bases). CDR3 size: 13 residues. Trimming removed 5 bases from V and 4 bases from J, with 8 bases in between. The germline V gene encodes CDR1 SEHNR and CDR2 FQNEAQ (reference sequence). DNA for the CDR3: TGTGCCAGCAGCCCGGGACTCACCGGGGAGCTGTTTTTT. Its translation is CASSPGLTGELFF.

The chain links TRBV5-5 to TRBJ2-7; TRBD2 matches 10 bases. CDR1 and CDR2 from the germline V gene are SGHKS and YYEKEE (reference sequence). Germline trimming cut 4 bases from V and 0 bases from J; bases unmatched to any gene: 4. The CDR3 runs 15 residues. This CDR3 is CASSALAGVSYEQYF. DNA for the CDR3: TGTGCCAGCAGCGCCCTAGCGGGGGTCTCCTACGAGCAGTACTTC. The complete variable domain, with remaining parts taken from reference TRBV5-5 and TRBJ2-7, reads DAGVTQSPTHLIKTRGQQVTLRCSPISGHKSVSWYQQVLGQGPQFIFQYYEKEERGRGNFPDRFSARQFPNYSSELNVNALLLGDSALYLCASSALAGVSYEQYFGPGTRLTVT.

The V gene is TRBV29-1, the J gene TRBJ2-7; D remains unclear. From germline, CDR1 is SQVTM and CDR2 ANQGSEA. The CDR3 sequence is 12 residues long. Trimming removed 4 bases at V and 2 bases at J, with 9 bases between. The CDR3 sequence is CSVVVPPYEQYF. CDR3 bases: TGCAGCGTTGTAGTACCTCCCTACGAGCAGTACTTC.

The chain joins TRBV21-1 to TRBJ2-2; the table's D gene call, TRBD2, was not cross checked with the DNA. TRBV21-1 corresponds to a pseudogene. The length of the CDR3 is 18 residues. CDR3 bases: TGTGCCAGCAGCAAAAGCGCACTAGCGGGAGGAAACACCGGGGAGCTGTTTTTT. It codes for CASSKSALAGGNTGELFF.

The chain combines TRBV6-6 with TRBJ2-7; D is possibly TRBD1 or TRBD2 (5 bases each). Per the germline V gene, CDR1 is MNHNY and CDR2 is SVGAGI (reference sequence). Trimming took 6 bases from V and 3 from J, leaving 15 bases between them. CDR3 length equals 14 residues. The CDR3 DNA reads as TGTGCCAGCAGCCCTGGGACGGCCGGCTACGAGCAGTACTTC. Protein: CASSPGTAGYEQYF.

J is TRBJ2-7 and V is TRBV29-1; 10 nucleotides line up with TRBD2. The germline V gene has CDR1 SQVTM and CDR2 ANQGSEA. The V gene end was trimmed by 3 bases and the J gene end by 3 bases; junction bases not matched to a gene: 2. This CDR3 is 13 amino acids long. The CDR3 DNA sequence: TGCAGCGTTGAGGCTAGCGGGGGCTACGAGCAGTACTTC. Its protein is CSVEASGGYEQYF.

V and J are TRBV12-5 and TRBJ2-1, with 13 nucleotides matching TRBD2. V dropped 5 bases and J dropped 7; count of bases not matched to a gene: 8. The germline V gene encodes CDR1 LGHNT and CDR2 FRNRAP. The CDR3 contains 16 residues. The CDR3 loop reads CASGPRTSGRGNEQFF. The CDR3 DNA sequence: TGTGCTAGTGGTCCCCGGACTAGCGGGAGAGGGAATGAGCAGTTCTTC.

A single count supports this clone. The rearrangement uses TRBV6-1 and TRBJ2-1, with 10 bases aligning to TRBD2. This CDR3 is built from 14 residues. Unmatched junction bases numbered 3, after V lost 1 base and J lost 9 bases. Germline V gene data show CDR1 as MNHNS and CDR2 as SASEGT. The CDR3 DNA reads as TGTGCCAGCAGTGAAGAACTAGCGGGATCTGAGCAGTTCTTC. Protein sequence: CASSEELAGSEQFF.

The chain recombines TRBV9 with TRBJ2-3; tentative D call: TRBD2 (6 bases). The CDR3 is 14 amino acids. CDR1 and CDR2 from the germline V gene are SGDLS and YYNGEE. The V end lost 2 bases, the J end lost 5 bases, and 12 bases lay between the germline ends. CDR3 nucleotide sequence: TGTGCCAGCAGCGTCGGGAGCCGGGTAGATACGCAGTATTTT. Residues: CASSVGSRVDTQYF.

The chain joins TRBV19 to TRBJ2-6; unclear D gene. Germline CDR1 is LNHDA and CDR2 is SQIVND (reference sequence). V lost 6 bases and J 0 bases, leaving 9 bases between the germline ends. The CDR3 covers 15 residues. The CDR3 here is CASSPPDSGANVLTF. CDR3 in DNA: TGTGCCAGTAGCCCCCCGGACTCTGGGGCCAACGTCCTGACTTTC.

The chain recombines TRBV5-4 with TRBJ2-1; D perhaps matches TRBD2 (6 bases). Germline CDR1 and CDR2: SGHNT and YYREEE (reference sequence). This CDR3 is built from 17 residues. V was shortened by 0 bases and J by 2 bases, with 15 bases between the two germline ends. Here the CDR3 reads CASSLARGGTPYNEQFF. CDR3 coding DNA: TGTGCCAGCAGCTTGGCCCGGGGCGGGACTCCCTACAATGAGCAGTTCTTC. The full variable domain, its missing parts supplied by reference TRBV5-4 and TRBJ2-1, is ETGVTQSPTHLIKTRGQQVTLRCSSQSGHNTVSWYQQALGQGPQFIFQYYREEENGRGNFPPRFSGLQFPNYSSELNVNALELDDSALYLCASSLARGGTPYNEQFFGPGTRLTVL.

This chain joins TRBV19 and TRBJ2-1; D is unresolved. This CDR3 has 13 amino acids. V was pared by 6 bases and J by 6 bases, with 12 bases between. Looked up from germline, CDR1 is LNHDA and CDR2 is SQIVND (reference sequence). In DNA, the CDR3 is TGTGCCAGTAGCCTAATTGGACCCAATGAGCAGTTCTTC. It yields the protein CASSLIGPNEQFF.

This rearrangement joins TRBV11-2 to TRBJ1-3; D unclear. This CDR3 region has 14 residues. The germline CDR1 and CDR2 sequences are SGHAT and FQNNGV. The V and J ends lost 3 bases and 2 bases respectively, with 8 bases between them. CDR3 region: CASSLFSAGNTIYF. As DNA, the CDR3 is TGTGCCAGCAGCTTGTTTTCGGCTGGAAACACCATATATTTT.

The J gene is TRBJ2-7, the V gene TRBV30; 8 nucleotides agree with TRBD1. Per germline, CDR1 GTSNPN and CDR2 SVGIG (reference sequence). This CDR3 is built from 13 residues. The J segment lost 8 bases and the V segment lost 0 bases, leaving 6 bases of the junction unmatched. CDR3 in DNA: TGTGCCTGGAGTGTACAGGACAGGGAAAAGCAGTACTTC. Its translation is CAWSVQDREKQYF.

The V call is TRBV5-1, the J call TRBJ1-3; D is possibly TRBD1 (5 bases). This CDR3 contains 15 residues. The V gene's germline CDR1 is SGHRS and CDR2 YFSETQ. Trimming took 0 bases from V and 2 from J, leaving 9 bases between them. CDR3 in DNA: TGCGCCAGCAGCTTGGGGACGGACACTGGAAACACCATATATTTT. Amino acid sequence: CASSLGTDTGNTIYF.

The genes are TRBV6-5 and TRBJ1-2; 7 positions match TRBD1. CDR3 length: 14 residues. Germline CDR1 and CDR2: MNHEY and SVGAGI. Unmatched junction bases numbered 6, after V lost 7 bases and J lost 1 base. CDR3 in amino acids: CASIPTGRNYGYTF. The CDR3 DNA sequence: TGTGCCAGCATCCCGACAGGGCGTAACTATGGCTACACCTTC.

The rearrangement uses TRBV29-1 and TRBJ1-1; D unclear. CDR1 is SQVTM and CDR2 is ANQGSEA in the germline V gene. The CDR3 has 14 amino acids. V was shortened by 4 bases and J by 0 bases, with 12 bases between the two germline ends. CDR3 region: CSVVRRNLNTEAFF. CDR3 nucleotides: TGCAGCGTTGTGAGGAGGAATTTGAACACTGAAGCTTTCTTT.